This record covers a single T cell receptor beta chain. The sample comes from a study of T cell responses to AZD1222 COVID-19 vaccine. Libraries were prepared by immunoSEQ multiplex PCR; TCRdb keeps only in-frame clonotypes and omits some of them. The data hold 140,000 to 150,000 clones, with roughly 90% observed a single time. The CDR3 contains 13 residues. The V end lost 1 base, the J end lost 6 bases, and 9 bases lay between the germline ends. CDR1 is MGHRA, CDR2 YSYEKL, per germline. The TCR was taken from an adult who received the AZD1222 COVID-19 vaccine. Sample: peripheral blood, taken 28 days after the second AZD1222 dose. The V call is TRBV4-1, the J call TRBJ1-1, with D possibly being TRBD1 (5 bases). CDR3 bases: TGCGCCAGCAGCCAAGGGCGGGGGGCTGAAGCTTTCTTT. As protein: CASSQGRGAEAFF.